Presented here are 30 T cell receptor beta chains from one specimen sequenced in a study of T cells after yellow fever vaccination. TCRdb reanalysed the 5' RACE reads using MiXCR and keeps one entry per CDR3 protein. The table records about 340,000 distinct CDR3 sequences, approximately 12% of them present only once. This material consisted of CD4+ T cells sorted from PBMCs, taken 15 days after the yellow fever booster vaccination. The receptors were gathered from a man younger than 35 who received the YFV17D yellow fever vaccine.

This clonotype was recorded at least ten times. The chain carries TRBV5-1 and TRBJ2-5, with D maybe TRBD2 (5 bases). This CDR3 spans 15 amino acids. Trimming stripped 0 bases from V and 5 bases from J, with 14 bases between. CDR1 is SGHRS and CDR2 is YFSETQ in the germline V gene. The CDR3 protein is CASSLGDYTQETQYF. CDR3 bases: TGCGCCAGCAGCTTGGGAGACTACACCCAGGAGACCCAGTACTTC.

This clonotype has just a few counts. The chain employs TRBV29-1 and TRBJ1-1, with 7 bases lining up with TRBD1. The ends lost 6 bases at V and 5 bases at J; junction bases unmatched: 12. The CDR3 contains 14 residues. Germline assignment: CDR1 SQVTM and CDR2 ANQGSEA. The CDR3 nucleotides read TGCAGCGTCGCCGACAGGAGGGGGCGGACTGAAGCTTTCTTT. It yields the protein CSVADRRGRTEAFF. Full variable domain (remainder filled in from reference TRBV29-1 and TRBJ1-1): SAVISQKPSRDICQRGTSLTIQCQVDSQVTMMFWYRQQPGQSLTLIATANQGSEATYESGFVIDKFPISRPNLTFSTLTVSNMSPEDSSIYLCSVADRRGRTEAFFGQGTRLTVV.

This chain joins TRBV9 and TRBJ1-1; D may be TRBD1 (6 bases). Trimming took off 0 bases at V and 1 base at J, with 22 bases between the two ends. The CDR3 has 19 residues. Germline lookup yields CDR1 SGDLS and CDR2 YYNGEE. CDR3 DNA: TGTGCCAGCAGCGTAGACCCGTTTTTGGCAGGGGACTGGAACACTGAAGCTTTCTTT. It translates to CASSVDPFLAGDWNTEAFF.

The sample holds a few counts of this clonotype. The chain carries TRBV6-6 and TRBJ2-7; TRBD1 or TRBD2 may be the D gene (5 bases each). V gave up 8 bases and J gave up 3 bases, with 8 bases separating them. Germline V gene sequence: CDR1 MNHNY, CDR2 SVGAGI (reference sequence). The CDR3 spans 11 residues. The CDR3 sequence: CASRGFYEQYV. The CDR3 bases are TGTGCCAGCCGGGGCTTCTACGAGCAGTACGTC.

This clonotype was observed a few times. The CDR3: CASGRAQRPYEQYV. The DNA of the CDR3 is TGCGCCAGCGGCCGGGCCCAGCGCCCCTACGAGCAGTACGTC. The chain links TRBV23-1 to TRBJ2-7; D call uncertain. TRBV23-1 is known as an ORF, though its function is uncertain. The CDR3 loop spans 14 amino acids. Trimming cost V 8 bases and J 2 bases, with 16 bases left between them.

This clonotype was counted only a few times. V gene TRBV4-1 combines with J gene TRBJ1-6, with D possibly TRBD1 on 5 matching bases. The CDR3 is made up of 14 amino acids. Per germline, CDR1 MGHRA and CDR2 YSYEKL. V gave up 3 bases and J gave up 10 bases, with 13 bases separating them. The CDR3 protein is CASSQTAPGSPLHF. In DNA, the CDR3 is TGCGCCAGCAGCCAGACAGCTCCGGGATCACCCCTCCACTTT.

The V gene is TRBV5-4, the J gene TRBJ2-1; TRBD2 matches 10 bases. Trimming cost V 0 bases and J 6 bases; bases outside gene matches: 3. Germline CDR1 and CDR2: SGHNT and YYREEE (reference sequence). The CDR3 covers 15 residues. CDR3 in DNA: TGTGCCAGCAGCTTGGAACTAGCGGGGTTCAATGAGCAGTTCTTC. It yields the protein CASSLELAGFNEQFF.

This chain uses TRBV5-8 with TRBJ1-1; D ambiguous. This CDR3 contains 11 residues. Germline CDR1 and CDR2: SGHTS and YDEGEE. The V end lost 2 bases, the J end lost 6 bases, and 5 bases lay between the germline ends. In DNA form, the CDR3 reads TGTGCCAGCAGCTTAACCCCTGAAGCTTTCTTT. Protein sequence: CASSLTPEAFF. The entire variable domain, with the rest obtained from reference TRBV5-8 and TRBJ1-1, is as follows: EAGVTQSPTHLIKTRGQQATLRCSPISGHTSVYWYQQALGLGLQFLLWYDEGEERNRGNFPPRFSGRQFPNYSSELNVNALELEDSALYLCASSLTPEAFFGQGTRLTVV.

In its sample, this clonotype was seen a few times. The chain uses TRBV11-2 and TRBJ2-4; D tentatively fits TRBD1 or TRBD2 (5 bases each). V lost 5 bases, J lost 8 bases, and 10 bases lay in between. Germline CDR1 is SGHAT and CDR2 is FQNNGV. The CDR3 runs 12 residues. Here the CDR3 reads CASSPGTDIQYF. The CDR3 coding sequence is TGTGCCAGCAGCCCCGGGACGGACATTCAGTACTTC.

This clonotype showed up many times. CDR3 sequence: CASSRGLLQETQYF. The CDR3 DNA reads as TGCGCCAGCAGCCGCGGACTCCTACAAGAGACCCAGTACTTC. J is TRBJ2-5 and V is TRBV5-1; tentative D call: TRBD2 (5 bases). The CDR3 runs 14 residues. Trimming removed 4 bases at V and 2 bases at J, with 12 bases between. Germline lookup yields CDR1 SGHRS and CDR2 YFSETQ.

Only a few counts were recorded for this clonotype. Written as DNA, the CDR3 is TGTGCCAGCAGTTACTCGTGGCAGGGGAACACTGAAGCTTTCTTT. As protein: CASSYSWQGNTEAFF. The chain employs TRBV6-5 and TRBJ1-1, with D possibly matching TRBD1 (5 bases). The V end was cut by 0 bases, the J end by 1 base, with 9 bases between. Germline lookup yields CDR1 MNHEY and CDR2 SVGAGI. This CDR3 is built from 15 residues.

This clonotype was counted many times. The V call is TRBV4-2, the J call TRBJ2-5; TRBD2 is a possible D gene (5 bases). The CDR3 contains 13 residues. V was clipped by 0 bases and J by 5 bases, with 7 bases between them. The germline gives CDR1 LGHNA, CDR2 YNFKEQ. This chain's CDR3 is CASSQDGGETQYF. CDR3 DNA sequence: TGTGCCAGCAGCCAAGATGGAGGTGAGACCCAGTACTTC.

The sample holds many counts of this clonotype. The CDR3 DNA sequence: TGCAGTGCTAACTCCGGGACAGGGGGCTCACCCCTCCACTTT. It yields the protein CSANSGTGGSPLHF. The V call is TRBV20-1, the J call TRBJ1-6, with TRBD1 identical over 12 bases. J lost 10 bases, V lost 4 bases, and 5 bases had no gene match. The germline gives CDR1 DFQATT, CDR2 SNEGSKA (reference sequence). The CDR3 runs 14 residues.

J is TRBJ2-5 and V is TRBV4-1, with TRBD2 identical over 11 bases. The CDR3 is 17 residues long. V dropped 3 bases and J dropped 7; count of bases not matched to a gene: 13. Looked up from germline, CDR1 is MGHRA and CDR2 is YSYEKL. The chain's CDR3 is CASSQARLAGPRGTQYF. In nucleotides, the CDR3 is TGCGCCAGCAGCCAGGCGAGACTAGCGGGACCCAGGGGGACCCAGTACTTC.

The rearrangement joins TRBV20-1 to TRBJ1-1; D uncertain. CDR3 size: 12 residues. Trimming took off 3 bases at V and 0 bases at J, with 5 bases between the two ends. The germline gives CDR1 DFQATT, CDR2 SNEGSKA (reference sequence). In DNA form, the CDR3 reads TGCAGTGCTAGTCTGGTGAACACTGAAGCTTTCTTT. The encoded protein is CSASLVNTEAFF.

With respect to this clonotype: The junction departs from the called germline gene at one end, perhaps through a read error. V usage is TRBV7-2 and J usage is TRBJ1-6; D might be TRBD1 (6 bases). The germline V gene has CDR1 SGHTA and CDR2 FQGNSA. This CDR3 is built from 20 residues. DNA of the CDR3: TGTGCCAGCAGTTTAGCAGGGGATTCCAGACCGAGCTCCTATAATTCACCCCTCCACTTT. Translation gives CASSLAGDSRPSSYNSPLHF.

The chain links TRBV7-9 to TRBJ1-2, with 12 nucleotides matching TRBD1. The germline V gene encodes CDR1 SEHNR and CDR2 FQNEAQ (reference sequence). The V and J ends lost 5 bases and 8 bases, in that order; junction bases with no gene match: 12. The CDR3 length is 16 residues. The chain's CDR3 is CASSGGTGGSESGYTF. The CDR3 DNA sequence: TGTGCCAGCAGCGGCGGGACAGGGGGCTCGGAGTCGGGCTACACCTTC. Variable domain in full (rest from reference TRBV7-9 and TRBJ1-2): DTGVSQNPRHKITKRGQNVTFRCDPISEHNRLYWYRQTLGQGPEFLTYFQNEAQLEKSRLLSDRFSAERPKGSFSTLEIQRTEQGDSAMYLCASSGGTGGSESGYTFGSGTRLTVV.

This clonotype was seen at least ten times. The genes are TRBV12-3 or TRBV12-4 and TRBJ2-6; perhaps TRBD1 as D (5 bases). The length of the CDR3 is 15 residues. Trimming removed 7 bases from V and 0 bases from J, with 10 bases in between. The CDR3 spells CASTLGASGANVLTF. The CDR3 DNA is TGTGCCAGCACCCTTGGGGCCTCTGGGGCCAACGTCCTGACTTTC.

The chain joins TRBV7-9 to TRBJ2-3, with 11 nucleotides matching TRBD1. The CDR3 sequence is 16 residues long. After removal of 5 bases from V and 0 bases from J, the junction contained 4 bases not matched to a gene. Germline loops: CDR1 SEHNR, CDR2 FQNEAQ (reference sequence). CDR3 in amino acids: CASSGGQGASTDTQYF. CDR3 in DNA: TGTGCCAGCAGCGGAGGACAGGGGGCGAGCACAGATACGCAGTATTTT.

The chain links TRBV9 to TRBJ2-5; D is possibly TRBD1 or TRBD2 (5 bases each). Germline V gene data show CDR1 as SGDLS and CDR2 as YYNGEE. The CDR3 is 14 residues long. The V end was cut by 0 bases, the J end by 2 bases, with 8 bases between. The CDR3 region has the DNA TGTGCCAGCAGCGTAGGAGGGGTGCAAGAGACCCAGTACTTC. It yields the protein CASSVGGVQETQYF.

This clonotype was recorded a few times. The gene calls are TRBV7-8 and TRBJ2-5; 8 bases align to TRBD1. The CDR3 spans 14 residues. The trim removed 1 base at V and 7 bases at J, leaving 5 bases unmatched. Germline values: CDR1 SGHVS, CDR2 FQNEAQ. CDR3 nucleotides: TGTGCCAGCAGCTTAGGACAGGGGTCAGGGACCCAGTACTTC. This codes for CASSLGQGSGTQYF.

This clonotype has just a few counts. The CDR3 loop is CSARDAGGYSYEQYF. The CDR3, as DNA: TGCAGTGCTAGAGATGCGGGGGGCTATTCCTACGAGCAGTACTTC. V is TRBV20-1 and J is TRBJ2-7, with 8 positions matching TRBD2. Unmatched junction bases numbered 5, after V lost 0 bases and J lost 1 base. This CDR3 is 15 amino acids long. CDR1 and CDR2 (germline): DFQATT, SNEGSKA (reference sequence).

This clonotype was seen more than once but under ten times. The CDR3 DNA reads TGTGCCAGCAGCCAAGTCGTCAGTACAAACACCGGGGAGCTGTTTTTT. Residues: CASSQVVSTNTGELFF. The V and J genes are TRBV3-1 and TRBJ2-2; D not resolved. This CDR3 has 16 amino acids. Trimming cost V 1 base and J 2 bases, with 11 bases left between them. CDR1 is LGHDT, CDR2 YNNKEL, per germline (reference sequence).

The CDR3 is CASSHGQKGLSSGANVLTF. The CDR3 nucleotides read TGCGCCAGCAGCCATGGACAGAAGGGATTGAGCTCTGGGGCCAACGTCCTGACTTTC. This sequence joins TRBV5-1 and TRBJ2-6, with D perhaps matching TRBD1 (6 bases). Germline CDR1 SGHRS, CDR2 YFSETQ. V lost 4 bases and J lost 0, with 20 bases in between. The CDR3 covers 19 residues.

The V call is TRBV5-1, the J call TRBJ2-2, with 11 positions matching TRBD2. CDR1 SGHRS and CDR2 YFSETQ come from the germline V gene. This CDR3 comprises 20 residues. With V trimmed by 5 bases and J by 1 base, 16 bases remained unmatched. This CDR3 reads CASSRVHLAGGYENTGELFF. CDR3 nucleotides: TGCGCCAGCAGTCGCGTTCATCTAGCGGGGGGATATGAGAACACCGGGGAGCTGTTTTTT.

This clonotype was recorded at least ten times. The CDR3 nucleotides read TGTGCCAGCAGCCAAGGACCCCTTTACGAACAGTACGTC. It specifies CASSQGPLYEQYV. This rearrangement joins TRBV3-1 to TRBJ2-7; D unresolved. CDR3 length: 13 amino acids. Germline lookup yields CDR1 LGHDT and CDR2 YNNKEL (reference sequence).

This rearrangement joins TRBV5-1 to TRBJ1-6, with 7 nucleotides matching TRBD1. From germline, CDR1 is SGHRS and CDR2 YFSETQ. This CDR3 has 17 residues. V gave up 4 bases and J gave up 0 bases; unmatched junction bases: 7. The CDR3 here is CASSMQGESSYNSPLHF. The CDR3 region has the DNA TGCGCCAGCAGCATGCAGGGGGAGAGCTCCTATAATTCACCCCTCCACTTT.

The chain joins TRBV20-1 to TRBJ1-6; maybe TRBD1 (6 bases). CDR1 and CDR2 (germline): DFQATT, SNEGSKA (reference sequence). Trimming took 4 bases from V and 0 from J, leaving 10 bases between them. The CDR3 extends over 15 amino acids. The CDR3 spells CSATGQSSYNSPLHF. CDR3 coding DNA: TGCAGTGCTACTGGACAGAGCTCCTATAATTCACCCCTCCACTTT.

The rearrangement links TRBV12-3 or TRBV12-4 to TRBJ1-2, with D unclear. The CDR3 sequence is 13 residues long. The germline V and J ends were trimmed by 6 bases and 4 bases, with 12 bases remaining between them. In DNA, the CDR3 is TGTGCCAGCAGCGGGTGGCAGGTCTATGGCTACACCTTC. Translating gives CASSGWQVYGYTF.

This clonotype was recorded a few times. This sequence joins TRBV12-3 or TRBV12-4 and TRBJ1-1, with 7 bases that match TRBD1. CDR3 length equals 13 residues. J was trimmed by 5 bases and V by 3 bases; bases with no gene match: 3. The chain's CDR3 is CASSLGQRTEAFF. For the CDR3, the DNA is TGTGCCAGCAGTTTGGGACAGCGAACTGAAGCTTTCTTT.